The clone carrying this T cell receptor beta chain was seen a handful of times. The antigen is unknown. The data are from a study of T cell repertoires in cytomegalovirus infection. Across the study: Through public TCR beta signatures, both CMV infection and matching HLA type were indicated.

Study-level points and caveats: Clonotypes of TCR beta that were HLA-C-restricted and CMV-specific dominated the ex vivo response. CMV carriers with the relevant HLA were identified by cumulative public TCR beta family frequency.

TCRdb redid the calling of the reads with MiXCR, one entry per CDR3 protein. The sample lists fewer than 200,000 distinct CDR3 sequences; around 20% were seen once. V lost 2 bases and J 8 bases, leaving 11 bases between the germline ends. The germline gives CDR1 SGDLS, CDR2 YYNGEE. The CDR3 consists of 13 residues. V is TRBV9 and J is TRBJ2-1; TRBD2 might be the D (5 bases). The sequence was obtained from a human donor in good health (CMV status not recorded). Some clones in this sample may be carry-over from other donors' samples. The sequencing sample was made of PBMCs. CDR3 protein: CASSVEAGDEQFF. For the CDR3, the DNA is TGTGCCAGCAGCGTGGAGGCGGGCGATGAGCAGTTCTTC.